A single sample gave rise to the 5 T cell receptor beta chains below, sequenced in a study of patients and donors after allogeneic stem cell transplantation (dated by TCRdb to about 2020). Libraries were constructed by RT-PCR. The sequencing machine was a NextSeq 550. TCRdb passed the public sequencing reads through fastp at Q25 and MiXCR, retaining productive beta sequences. Identical CDR3 proteins give one entry, which carries the most common genes and DNA. Here the sample has about 110,000 distinct CDR3 sequences; 35% to 45% occur a single time. Approximately 30% of the sample is taken by the ten largest. Sample: blood, either unsorted or a sorted T cell fraction (not recorded which). These receptor sequences come from a human donor who was either an allogeneic HSCT recipient or a stem cell or donor lymphocyte infusion donor (not recorded which). It is not recorded whose cells these are; they may come from a transplant donor.

Many counts were recorded for this clonotype. The chain combines TRBV6-6 with TRBJ1-6; TRBD1 is a possible D gene (5 bases). This CDR3 is built from 16 residues. Germline V gene sequence: CDR1 MNHNY, CDR2 SVGAGI (reference sequence). V was cut by 4 bases and J by 5 bases, with 15 bases left in between. DNA for the CDR3: TGTGCCAGCAGTTTCCAGGCGGGGGGAGATAATTCACCCCTCCACTTT. This encodes CASSFQAGGDNSPLHF.

The chain combines TRBV4-2 with TRBJ1-1, with D possibly TRBD1 on 5 matching bases. CDR1 is LGHNA and CDR2 is YNFKEQ in the germline V gene. The CDR3 has 14 amino acids. The V gene lost 4 bases and the J gene lost 6 bases, with 15 bases spanning the gap. CDR3 DNA: TGTGCCAGCAGCCCCTCCTCTCCAGGGCCTGAAGCTTTCTTT. Translated: CASSPSSPGPEAFF.

The V call is TRBV12-3 or TRBV12-4, the J call TRBJ2-5; weak D call: TRBD2 (6 bases). Deletions cut 6 bases from V and 4 bases from J, with 15 bases between. This CDR3 comprises 14 residues. CDR3 coding DNA: TGTGCCAGCAGCCCCTTTGCGGAGGGAGAGACCCAGTACTTC. This gives the protein CASSPFAEGETQYF.

This clonotype was observed a few times. The gene calls are TRBV27 and TRBJ1-5; D might be TRBD1 (5 bases). Germline-derived CDR1 and CDR2 are MNHEY and SMNVEV (reference sequence). Trimming cost V 5 bases and J 9 bases, with 17 bases left between them. The CDR3 length is 14 residues. CDR3 nucleotides: TGTGCCAGCAGTCCAGGGATTACCGTGTCGCCCCAGCATTTT. It encodes CASSPGITVSPQHF.

This clonotype was counted a few times. The chain has TRBV9 and TRBJ1-2, with a tentative D call TRBD1 (6 bases). CDR3 length: 15 amino acids. The germline V gene encodes CDR1 SGDLS and CDR2 YYNGEE. Deletions cut 0 bases from V and 4 bases from J, with 13 bases between. The CDR3 bases are TGTGCCAGCAGCGTAGAGGGGGGAGGAGGCTATGGCTACACCTTC. This translates into CASSVEGGGGYGYTF.